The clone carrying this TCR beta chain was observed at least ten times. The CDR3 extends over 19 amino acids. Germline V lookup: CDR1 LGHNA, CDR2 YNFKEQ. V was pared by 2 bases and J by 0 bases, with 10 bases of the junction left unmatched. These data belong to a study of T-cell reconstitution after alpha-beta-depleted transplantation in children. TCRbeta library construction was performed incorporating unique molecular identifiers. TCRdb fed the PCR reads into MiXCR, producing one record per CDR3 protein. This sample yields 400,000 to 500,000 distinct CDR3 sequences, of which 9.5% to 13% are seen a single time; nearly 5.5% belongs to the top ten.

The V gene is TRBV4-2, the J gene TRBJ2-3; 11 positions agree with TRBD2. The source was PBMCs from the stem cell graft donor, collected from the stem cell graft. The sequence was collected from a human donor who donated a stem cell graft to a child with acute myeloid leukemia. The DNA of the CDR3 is TGTGCCAGCAGCCAAAGATCCCTCCTAGCGGGGGGAAGCACAGATACGCAGTATTTT. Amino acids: CASSQRSLLAGGSTDTQYF.